Listed here are 5 T cell receptor beta chains from one sample, sequenced in a study of graft-versus-host responses after intestinal transplantation. Assay: immunoSEQ multiplex PCR; the TCRdb copy retains only in-frame clones and omits some. The sample carries 75,000 to 100,000 clones, 86% recorded once. Material: PBMCs, obtained 255 days after intestinal transplant. These receptors came from a human patient who received an intestinal transplant, so some T cells may come from the graft donor.

This chain's CDR3 is CASSFGGGGGAYEQYF. As DNA, the CDR3 is TGTGCCAGCAGCTTTGGAGGGGGCGGTGGGGCATACGAGCAGTACTTC. The chain links TRBV5-4 to TRBJ2-7; a weak D match, TRBD1 (7 bases). There are 16 residues in the CDR3. Germline CDR1 reads SGHNT; CDR2 reads YYREEE (reference sequence). V was trimmed by 2 bases and J by 4 bases, leaving 19 bases between them.

The V gene is TRBV19, the J gene TRBJ1-1; TRBD1 aligns across 10 bases. This CDR3 has 13 residues. Germline-derived CDR1 and CDR2 are LNHDA and SQIVND (reference sequence). After removal of 11 bases from V and 1 base from J, the junction contained 4 bases not matched to a gene. The CDR3 sequence is CAVRTGGNTEAFF. The DNA for the CDR3 is TGTGCCGTTAGGACAGGGGGGAACACTGAAGCTTTCTTT.

The J gene is TRBJ1-1, the V gene TRBV28; no clear D. CDR1 and CDR2 (germline): MDHEN, SYDVKM. The CDR3 loop spans 14 amino acids. Trimming removed 3 bases from V and 0 bases from J, with 8 bases in between. The CDR3 region is CASSFKNLNTEAFF. The CDR3 DNA follows: TGTGCCAGCAGTTTTAAGAACCTGAACACTGAAGCTTTCTTT.

The rearrangement uses TRBV30 and TRBJ1-4, with a weak D call TRBD1 (5 bases). The germline CDR1 and CDR2 sequences are GTSNPN and SVGIG (reference sequence). V shed 0 bases and J shed 8 bases, with 22 bases lying between them. This CDR3 contains 17 residues. The CDR3 spells CAWSVLGAPLPGEKLFF. The DNA for the CDR3 is TGTGCCTGGAGTGTACTTGGGGCTCCTCTTCCCGGCGAAAAACTGTTTTTT.

This clone was counted between two and nine times. This chain joins TRBV5-4 and TRBJ2-7; TRBD2 matches at 13 bases. The CDR3 has 15 residues. Losses at the gene ends were 5 bases for V and 5 bases for J; bases not matched to a gene: 7. Germline V gives CDR1 SGHNT, CDR2 YYREEE (reference sequence). CDR3 loop: CASRPGTSGENEQYF. As DNA, the CDR3 is TGTGCCAGCAGACCCGGGACTAGCGGGGAAAACGAGCAGTACTTC.